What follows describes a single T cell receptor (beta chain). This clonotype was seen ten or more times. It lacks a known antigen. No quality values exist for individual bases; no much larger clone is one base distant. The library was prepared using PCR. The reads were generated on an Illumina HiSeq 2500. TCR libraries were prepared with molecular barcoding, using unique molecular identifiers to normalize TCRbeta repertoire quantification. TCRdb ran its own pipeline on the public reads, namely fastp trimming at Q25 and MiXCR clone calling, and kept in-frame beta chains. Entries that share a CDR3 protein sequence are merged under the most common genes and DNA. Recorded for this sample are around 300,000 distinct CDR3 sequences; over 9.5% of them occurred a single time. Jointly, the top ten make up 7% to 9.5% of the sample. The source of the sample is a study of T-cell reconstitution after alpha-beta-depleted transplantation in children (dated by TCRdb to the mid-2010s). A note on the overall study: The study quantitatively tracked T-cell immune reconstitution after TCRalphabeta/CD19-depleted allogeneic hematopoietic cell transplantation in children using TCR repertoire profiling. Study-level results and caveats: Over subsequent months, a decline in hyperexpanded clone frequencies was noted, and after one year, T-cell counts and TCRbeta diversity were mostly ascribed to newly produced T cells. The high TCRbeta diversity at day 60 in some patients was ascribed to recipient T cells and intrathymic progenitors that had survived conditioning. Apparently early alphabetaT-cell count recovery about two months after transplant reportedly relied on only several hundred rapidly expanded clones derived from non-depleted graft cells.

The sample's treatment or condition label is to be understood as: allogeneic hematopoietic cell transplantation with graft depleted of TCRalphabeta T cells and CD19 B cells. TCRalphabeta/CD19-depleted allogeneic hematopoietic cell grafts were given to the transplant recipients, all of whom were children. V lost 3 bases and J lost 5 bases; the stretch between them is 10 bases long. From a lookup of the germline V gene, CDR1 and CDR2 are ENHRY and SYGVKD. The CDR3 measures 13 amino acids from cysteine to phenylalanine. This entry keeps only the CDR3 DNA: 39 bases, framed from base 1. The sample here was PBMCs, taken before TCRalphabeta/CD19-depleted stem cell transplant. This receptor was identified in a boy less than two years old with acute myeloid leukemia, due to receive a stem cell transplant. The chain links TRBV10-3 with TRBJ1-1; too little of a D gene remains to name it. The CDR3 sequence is CAISDLGNTEAFF. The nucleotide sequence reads TGTGCCATCAGTGACTTAGGGAATACTGAAGCTTTCTTT.